The next 14 T cell receptor beta chains were all read from a single sample in a study of blood T cell repertoires in COVID-19. Some clones are missing from TCRdb's copy, which holds only in-frame ones; the method was immunoSEQ multiplex PCR. Of approximately 60,000 clones listed, under 80% were seen once; the top ten hold 15% to 20%. The sequenced sample consisted of peripheral blood. Every receptor here comes from a man aged 55 to 70 with acute or convalescent COVID-19.

The CDR3 region is CASSKQQAYEQYF. The CDR3 coding sequence is TGTGCCAGCAGCAAACAACAGGCCTACGAGCAGTACTTC. The chain employs TRBV11-2 and TRBJ2-7, with D possibly TRBD1 on 5 matching bases. Trimming pared 5 bases from V and 2 bases from J, leaving 10 bases between. The CDR3 runs to 13 residues. Germline V gene sequence: CDR1 SGHAT, CDR2 FQNNGV.

The V gene is TRBV10-3, the J gene TRBJ2-5; TRBD2 aligns across 9 bases. Germline V lookup: CDR1 ENHRY, CDR2 SYGVKD. The CDR3 covers 15 residues. V lost 8 bases and J lost 4; bases outside the gene matches: 11. The CDR3 is CAIRGGLAPGETQYF. The CDR3 region has the DNA TGTGCCATCCGGGGGGGACTAGCACCAGGAGAGACCCAGTACTTC.

About this clone itself: No conserved phenylalanine or tryptophan is present at the end of the CDR3, so a read error is the likely explanation. The J gene is TRBJ1-2, the V gene TRBV12-3 or TRBV12-4; TRBD1 matches at 7 bases. CDR3 size: 13 residues. V shed 1 base, J shed 8 bases, and the junction held 4 bases outside the gene matches. The chain's CDR3 is CASSLGQGEGYTL. CDR3 bases: TGTGCCAGCAGTTTAGGACAGGGAGAAGGCTACACCCTC.

A single count supports this clone. The rearrangement uses TRBV30 and TRBJ2-7; perhaps TRBD1 as D (7 bases). From germline, CDR1 is GTSNPN and CDR2 SVGIG (reference sequence). The V gene lost 2 bases and the J gene lost 9 bases, with 23 bases spanning the gap. The CDR3 extends over 15 amino acids. The CDR3 coding sequence is TGTGCCTGGAGTCAGGGGGGTTCTGAGTACGGTTCGCAGTACTTC. This encodes CAWSQGGSEYGSQYF.

The gene calls are TRBV11-2 and TRBJ2-7; D perhaps matches TRBD1 (6 bases). Deletions cut 2 bases from V and 5 bases from J, with 13 bases between. Germline V gene lookup returns CDR1 SGHAT and CDR2 FQNNGV. The CDR3 spans 14 residues. Here the CDR3 reads CASSLLQGKNEQYF. As DNA, the CDR3 is TGTGCCAGCAGCTTACTACAGGGAAAAAACGAGCAGTACTTC.

Of note for this clone: The sample holds other DNA sequences that translate to the same CDR3. The genes are TRBV6-5 and TRBJ2-2; D remains unclear. The CDR3 length is 12 residues. V dropped 6 bases and J dropped 6 bases, with 8 bases sitting between them. Per the germline V gene, CDR1 is MNHEY and CDR2 is SVGAGI. The CDR3 bases are TGTGCCAGCAGCTTACAACCCGGGGAGCTGTTTTTT. It yields the protein CASSLQPGELFF.

This clone was found a few times. The chain couples TRBV27 to TRBJ1-2, with a tentative D call TRBD1 (5 bases). Trimming left V 4 bases short and J 5 bases short, with 11 bases between. The CDR3 is 13 amino acids. Per the germline V gene, CDR1 is MNHEY and CDR2 is SMNVEV (reference sequence). CDR3 sequence reads: CASSSQVNYGYTF. The CDR3 nucleotides are TGTGCCAGCAGTTCACAGGTGAATTATGGCTACACCTTC.

The rearrangement uses TRBV6-5 and TRBJ2-7; 7 positions agree with TRBD1. The CDR3 consists of 14 residues. CDR1 is MNHEY and CDR2 is SVGAGI in the germline V gene. With 4 bases clipped from V and 6 bases from J, the junction kept 9 bases outside the gene matches. The CDR3 spells CASSSRDRGAEQYF. The CDR3 DNA follows: TGTGCCAGCAGTTCCCGGGACAGAGGCGCCGAGCAGTACTTC.

The chain links TRBV9 to TRBJ2-5, with 9 bases matching TRBD2. This CDR3 region has 17 residues. Germline V lookup: CDR1 SGDLS, CDR2 YYNGEE. The J segment lost 2 bases and the V segment lost 4 bases, leaving 12 bases of the junction unmatched. The CDR3 sequence is CASSPGGTSGLQETQYF. CDR3 bases: TGTGCCAGCAGCCCAGGGGGAACTAGCGGGCTACAAGAGACCCAGTACTTC.

CDR3 in amino acids: CASSIEDRATEAFF. CDR3 nucleotide sequence: TGTGCCAGCAGCATTGAGGACAGGGCTACTGAAGCTTTCTTT. The genes are TRBV9 and TRBJ1-1, with 8 bases matching TRBD1. V trimming: 4 bases; J trimming: 5 bases; junction bases outside the gene matches: 7. Per the germline V gene, CDR1 is SGDLS and CDR2 is YYNGEE. CDR3 size: 14 residues.

Only one count was recorded for this clone. The genes are TRBV5-6 and TRBJ1-1; 7 bases align to TRBD1. The trim removed 6 bases at V and 2 bases at J, leaving 13 bases unmatched. The CDR3 runs to 16 residues. Germline CDR1 reads SGHDT; CDR2 reads YYEEEE. The CDR3 sequence: CASNPPGQQINTEAFF. The CDR3 DNA follows: TGTGCCAGCAACCCTCCGGGACAGCAAATTAACACTGAAGCTTTCTTT.

The chain recombines TRBV9 with TRBJ2-1, with TRBD1 identical over 11 bases. CDR1 is SGDLS, CDR2 YYNGEE, per germline. The CDR3 extends over 16 amino acids. With V trimmed by 7 bases and J by 4 bases, 10 bases remained unmatched. CDR3 coding DNA: TGTGCCAGCGGCGCCCCCGGGACAGGGGGATACAATGAGCAGTTCTTC. Its translation: CASGAPGTGGYNEQFF.

This clone was found once. The J gene is TRBJ2-1, the V gene TRBV20-1, with TRBD2 as a possible D gene (6 bases). This CDR3 comprises 11 residues. V was cut by 6 bases and J by 12 bases, with 15 bases left in between. Germline CDR1 and CDR2: DFQATT and SNEGSKA (reference sequence). CDR3 sequence (DNA): TGCAGTGCAGTTATGCGGGGTACGCAGTTCTTC. Its translation is CSAVMRGTQFF.

The chain carries TRBV27 and TRBJ2-7, with D unclear. V lost 6 bases to trimming and J lost 3 bases, with 15 bases between them. This CDR3 comprises 14 residues. Germline V gene lookup returns CDR1 MNHEY and CDR2 SMNVEV (reference sequence). DNA for the CDR3: TGTGCCAGCAGCATAGCCCAACCTATCTACGAGCAGTACTTC. It codes for CASSIAQPIYEQYF.